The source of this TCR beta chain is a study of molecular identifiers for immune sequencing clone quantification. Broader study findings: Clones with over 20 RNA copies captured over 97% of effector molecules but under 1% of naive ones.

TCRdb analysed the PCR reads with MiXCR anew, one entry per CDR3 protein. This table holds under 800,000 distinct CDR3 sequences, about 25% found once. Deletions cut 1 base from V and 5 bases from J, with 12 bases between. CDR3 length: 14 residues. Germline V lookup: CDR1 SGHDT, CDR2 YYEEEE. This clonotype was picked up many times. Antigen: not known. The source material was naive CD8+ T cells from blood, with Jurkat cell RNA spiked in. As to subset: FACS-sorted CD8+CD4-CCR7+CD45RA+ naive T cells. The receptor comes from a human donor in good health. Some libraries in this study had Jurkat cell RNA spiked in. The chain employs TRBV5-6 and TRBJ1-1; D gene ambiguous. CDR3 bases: TGTGCCAGCAGCTTGAGAGGGAGGAATACTGAAGCTTTCTTT. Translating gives CASSLRGRNTEAFF.